Reported below is one TCR beta chain. This sample was included in a study of PD-1 blockade in classical Hodgkin lymphoma. Every patient relapsed after autologous stem cell transplantation, and brentuximab vedotin exposure varied. Clones were read by immunoSEQ multiplex PCR, and TCRdb kept only the in-frame ones, dropping some. The table records approximately 43,000 clones, roughly nine tenths of them present only once. V was pared by 11 bases and J by 6 bases, with 17 bases of the junction left unmatched. The germline V gene encodes CDR1 MDHEN and CDR2 SYDVKM. The CDR3 loop spans 16 amino acids. The material sequenced was peripheral blood mononuclear cells (PBMCs), taken before the second cycle of nivolumab. The chain combines TRBV28 with TRBJ2-3; TRBD2 agrees at 10 bases. The TCR sequence derives from a human donor with classical Hodgkin lymphoma. The CDR3 spells CAGSTSGLGSGDTQYF. The DNA for the CDR3 is TGTGCCGGATCGACTAGCGGGTTGGGGTCTGGGGATACGCAGTATTTT.